This T cell receptor (beta chain) is drawn from a study of Graves' ophthalmopathy and Graves' hyperthyroidism. Study details: Upon initial diagnosis and before any treatment, peripheral blood was collected.

CDR3 regions of TCR beta were amplified from RNA transcripts. A first-round RT-PCR used HTBI primers, followed by a second-round multiplex PCR. Using its own MiXCR run on the multiplex PCR reads, TCRdb lists one record per CDR3 protein. The table records some 520,000 distinct CDR3 sequences, 13% to 15% of them present only once. Per germline, CDR1 MGHDK and CDR2 SYGVNS. Losses at the gene ends were 5 bases for V and 7 bases for J; bases not matched to a gene: 9. CDR3 length: 16 residues. A single count supports this clonotype. The chain recombines TRBV25-1 with TRBJ1-6, with TRBD1 matching 9 bases. Input material: blood. The TCR originated in a woman aged 30 to 39 with Graves' ophthalmopathy. Written as DNA, the CDR3 is TGTGCCAGCAGTCAACAGGGGGCCGTGGGGAATTCACCCCTCCACTTT. Protein: CASSQQGAVGNSPLHF.